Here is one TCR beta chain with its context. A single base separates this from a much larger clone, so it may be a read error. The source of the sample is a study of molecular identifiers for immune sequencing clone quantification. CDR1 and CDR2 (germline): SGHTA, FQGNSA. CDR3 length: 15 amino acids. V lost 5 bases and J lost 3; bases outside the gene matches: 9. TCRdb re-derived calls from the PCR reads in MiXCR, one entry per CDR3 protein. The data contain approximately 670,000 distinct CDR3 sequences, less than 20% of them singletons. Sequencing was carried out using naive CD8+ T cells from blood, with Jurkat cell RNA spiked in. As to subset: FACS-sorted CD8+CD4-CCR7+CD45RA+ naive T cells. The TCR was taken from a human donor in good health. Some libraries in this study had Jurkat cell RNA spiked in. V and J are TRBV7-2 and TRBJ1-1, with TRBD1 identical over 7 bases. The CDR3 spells CASSPRTGPDTEAFF. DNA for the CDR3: TGTGCCAGCAGCCCAAGGACAGGACCGGACACTGAAGCTTTCTTT. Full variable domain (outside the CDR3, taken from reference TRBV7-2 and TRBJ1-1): GAGVSQSPSNKVTEKGKDVELRCDPISGHTALYWYRQSLGQGLEFLIYFQGNSAPDKSGLPSDRFSAERTGGSVSTLTIQRTQQEDSAVYLCASSPRTGPDTEAFFGQGTRLTVV.